The 29 T cell receptor beta chains below all came from one sample that was sequenced in a study of blood T cells in healthy people across ages. A J-beta primer mix and a sample-barcoded 5' primer were used in a second PCR of roughly 6 to 11 cycles. TCRdb re-analysed the 5' RACE reads in MiXCR, keeping a single row per CDR3 protein. Of 1 million or so distinct CDR3 sequences in the sample, under 30% were seen once. This same sample was also part of a study on T cells of mothers and their children.

The sequencing input was blood. Receptor source: a girl aged 2 to 10 in good health.

This rearrangement joins TRBV11-3 to TRBJ2-7; possible D gene TRBD2, 6 bases. V was cut by 6 bases and J by 0 bases, with 21 bases left in between. Germline lookup yields CDR1 SGHNT and CDR2 YENEEA. The CDR3 is made up of 17 amino acids. The CDR3 protein is CASRDRRGGAPSYEQYF. The CDR3 coding sequence is TGTGCCAGCAGGGATCGGAGGGGCGGGGCGCCCTCCTACGAGCAGTACTTC. Full variable domain (outside the CDR3, taken from reference TRBV11-3 and TRBJ2-7): EAGVVQSPRYKIIEKKQPVAFWCNPISGHNTLYWYLQNLGQGPELLIRYENEEAVDDSQLPKDRFSAERLKGVDSTLKIQPAELGDSAVYLCASRDRRGGAPSYEQYFGPGTRLTVT.

This clonotype was observed a handful of times. The V and J genes are TRBV15 and TRBJ2-7; D gene ambiguous. Trimming took 0 bases from V and 2 from J, leaving 14 bases between them. The CDR3 runs 16 residues. Per germline, CDR1 LNHNV and CDR2 YYDKDF (reference sequence). CDR3 coding DNA: TGTGCCACCAGCAGAGATCGCACAGTGAATACCTACGAGCAGTACTTC. Its protein is CATSRDRTVNTYEQYF.

About this clonotype itself: Sequence at one end of the junction differs from germline and may be a read error. The V call is TRBV4-1, the J call TRBJ2-5; D is unresolved. Germline values: CDR1 MGHRA, CDR2 YSYEKL. The CDR3 is 15 amino acids. The CDR3 region has the DNA TGCGCCAGCAGCCAAGTCGGCCTGCTCTCCTACGAGCAGTCCTTC. This sequence encodes CASSQVGLLSYEQSF.

This clonotype has just a few counts. The chain recombines TRBV14 with TRBJ2-5; 12 bases align to TRBD2. Trimming cost V 1 base and J 4 bases; bases outside gene matches: 4. The CDR3 is made up of 16 amino acids. Germline V gene sequence: CDR1 SGHDN, CDR2 FVKESK. This CDR3 is CASSQGLAGVRETQYF. The CDR3 DNA sequence: TGTGCCAGCAGCCAAGGACTAGCGGGAGTAAGAGAGACCCAGTACTTC.

This clonotype was seen only a few times. The chain employs TRBV12-3 or TRBV12-4 and TRBJ2-5, with 8 bases that match TRBD1. V was clipped by 6 bases and J by 5 bases; unmatched bases: 11. This CDR3 spans 15 amino acids. The CDR3 sequence: CASRQGARLKETQYF. The CDR3, as DNA: TGTGCCAGCAGGCAGGGGGCGCGGCTTAAGGAGACCCAGTACTTC.

The rearrangement links TRBV6-2 or TRBV6-3 to TRBJ1-2; D remains unclear. The germline V gene encodes CDR1 MNHEY and CDR2 SVGEGT. The V end was cut by 7 bases, the J end by 8 bases, with 26 bases between. This CDR3 has 16 amino acids. The CDR3 loop reads CASIGSAEDLSGGYTF. CDR3 DNA sequence: TGTGCCAGCATTGGATCGGCGGAGGACCTCTCTGGCGGCTACACCTTC.

In its sample, this clonotype was seen a few times. V gene TRBV4-2 combines with J gene TRBJ2-5, with a weak D call TRBD2 (6 bases). Germline V lookup: CDR1 LGHNA, CDR2 YNFKEQ. The CDR3 is 14 amino acids. V was pared by 3 bases and J by 3 bases, with 11 bases between. This chain's CDR3 is CASSQAPGEETQYF. CDR3 nucleotides: TGTGCCAGCAGCCAGGCGCCGGGGGAAGAGACCCAGTACTTC.

This clonotype occurred a few times. The chain recombines TRBV5-6 with TRBJ2-3; D unclear. V lost 3 bases to trimming and J lost 7 bases, with 18 bases between them. CDR1 and CDR2 from the germline V gene are SGHDT and YYEEEE. This CDR3 is 15 amino acids long. CDR3 amino acids: CASSSQAAQAHTQYF. In nucleotides, the CDR3 is TGTGCCAGCAGCTCGCAGGCGGCCCAGGCCCATACGCAGTATTTT.

This clonotype was seen only a few times. This rearrangement joins TRBV6-5 to TRBJ1-2; 7 nucleotides agree with TRBD1. CDR3 length equals 15 residues. Germline V gene data show CDR1 as MNHEY and CDR2 as SVGAGI. Losses at the gene ends were 6 bases for V and 5 bases for J; bases not matched to a gene: 12. CDR3 region: CASRLTGTDFYGYTF. As DNA, the CDR3 is TGTGCCAGCAGACTGACAGGGACGGACTTTTATGGCTACACCTTC.

This clonotype was detected a few times. V and J are TRBV28 and TRBJ2-2; no clear D gene. This CDR3 has 13 residues. Trimming pared 8 bases from V and 4 bases from J, leaving 11 bases between. In germline, CDR1 is MDHEN, CDR2 SYDVKM. CDR3: CASGISGTGELFF. Written as DNA, the CDR3 is TGTGCCAGCGGAATCTCAGGCACCGGGGAGCTGTTTTTT.

The rearrangement joins TRBV13 to TRBJ1-1; D is possibly TRBD1 (5 bases). The CDR3 has 17 residues. Between the trimmed V and J ends, which lost 3 bases and 1 base, there was a span of 18 bases. Germline CDR1 reads PRHDT; CDR2 reads FYEKMQ (reference sequence). CDR3 loop: CASSFLGDGRSNTEAFF. The DNA for the CDR3 is TGTGCCAGCAGCTTTCTCGGGGACGGTCGATCGAACACTGAAGCTTTCTTT.

The rearrangement uses TRBV27 and TRBJ2-7; 7 bases are shared with TRBD1. J was trimmed by 2 bases and V by 5 bases; bases with no gene match: 3. This CDR3 contains 13 residues. Germline V gene sequence: CDR1 MNHEY, CDR2 SMNVEV (reference sequence). The CDR3 loop is CASSATGAYEQYF. DNA of the CDR3: TGTGCCAGCAGTGCCACAGGGGCCTACGAGCAGTACTTC.

The sample holds a few counts of this clonotype. A junction end diverges from the germline sequence, so it may reflect a read error. The rearrangement joins TRBV7-9 to TRBJ1-5, with D uncertain. The CDR3 is 12 amino acids. From germline, CDR1 is SEHNR and CDR2 FQNEAQ (reference sequence). The CDR3 region is CANSLSNQPQHF. CDR3 DNA: TGTGCCAACAGCTTGAGCAATCAGCCCCAGCATTTT. The full variable domain, its missing parts supplied by reference TRBV7-9 and TRBJ1-5, is DTGVSQNPRHKITKRGQNVTFRCDPISEHNRLYWYRQTLGQGPEFLTYFQNEAQLEKSRLLSDRFSAERPKGSFSTLEIQRTEQGDSAMYLCANSLSNQPQHFGDGTRLSIL.

This clonotype occurred a few times. The chain is built from TRBV9 and TRBJ2-7; the D gene is possibly TRBD2 (6 bases). The germline CDR1 and CDR2 sequences are SGDLS and YYNGEE. With 0 bases removed from V and 4 bases from J, the gap between germline ends came to 11 bases. The CDR3 spans 14 residues. The CDR3 here is CASSVGGEMYEQYF. As DNA, the CDR3 is TGTGCCAGCAGCGTAGGGGGGGAAATGTACGAGCAGTACTTC. The variable domain in full, completed from reference TRBV9 and TRBJ2-7, reads DSGVTQTPKHLITATGQRVTLRCSPRSGDLSVYWYQQSLDQGLQFLIQYYNGEERAKGNILERFSAQQFPDLHSELNLSSLELGDSALYFCASSVGGEMYEQYFGPGTRLTVT.

Only a few counts were recorded for this clonotype. No conserved phenylalanine or tryptophan is present at the end of the CDR3, so a read error is the likely explanation. CDR3 in amino acids: CASSDRGYGYTL. CDR3 bases: TGTGCCAGCAGTGACAGGGGCTATGGCTACACCCTC. The chain joins TRBV6-1 to TRBJ1-2; maybe TRBD1 (6 bases). The CDR3 totals 12 residues. CDR1 MNHNS and CDR2 SASEGT come from the germline V gene. V was shortened by 3 bases and J by 4 bases, with 6 bases between the two germline ends.

V and J are TRBV20-1 and TRBJ2-7; 8 bases agree with TRBD2. The V gene end was trimmed by 0 bases and the J gene end by 1 base; junction bases not matched to a gene: 8. The V gene's germline CDR1 is DFQATT and CDR2 SNEGSKA (reference sequence). The CDR3 is made up of 16 amino acids. The CDR3 region is CSARDPWTSLSYEQYF. The CDR3 DNA is TGCAGTGCTAGAGATCCTTGGACTAGCTTGTCCTACGAGCAGTACTTC.

This clonotype has a handful of counts. The chain is built from TRBV12-3 or TRBV12-4 and TRBJ2-5; maybe TRBD2 (7 bases). V was trimmed by 3 bases and J by 5 bases, leaving 19 bases between them. This CDR3 has 16 residues. CDR3 protein: CASSFTDGGRWETQYF. CDR3 nucleotide sequence: TGTGCCAGCAGTTTTACAGACGGGGGGCGCTGGGAGACCCAGTACTTC.

This clonotype appeared a few times. This chain connects TRBV6-5 to TRBJ2-7; D call uncertain. Germline V gene data show CDR1 as MNHEY and CDR2 as SVGAGI. The ends were cut back, 4 bases at V and 5 bases at J, with 18 bases in the middle. This CDR3 contains 15 residues. Written as DNA, the CDR3 is TGTGCCAGCAGTTCTGTCGGGCCACCTAGGGACGAGCAGTACTTC. It translates to CASSSVGPPRDEQYF.

There are many counts of this clonotype. The chain carries TRBV4-3 and TRBJ2-1; TRBD2 aligns across 12 bases. Germline V CDR1 and CDR2: LGHNA, YSLEER. V gave up 4 bases and J gave up 5 bases; unmatched junction bases: 3. The CDR3 totals 15 residues. For the CDR3, the DNA is TGCGCCAGCAGCCTCGGACTAGCGGGGAACAATGAGCAGTTCTTC. Its translation: CASSLGLAGNNEQFF.

The chain has TRBV7-2 and TRBJ2-5, with 12 nucleotides matching TRBD2. The CDR3 has 17 amino acids. Germline lookup yields CDR1 SGHTA and CDR2 FQGNSA. J lost 1 base, V lost 2 bases, and 5 bases had no gene match. For the CDR3, the DNA is TGTGCCAGCAGCTTACTAGGACTAGCGGGGATCCAAGAGACCCAGTACTTC. Protein: CASSLLGLAGIQETQYF.

The chain couples TRBV28 to TRBJ2-2; 8 bases match TRBD2. CDR1 is MDHEN, CDR2 SYDVKM, per germline. The CDR3 is 15 residues long. J was trimmed by 1 base and V by 6 bases; bases with no gene match: 4. The CDR3 bases are TGTGCCAGCAGGCCCACTAGCGGGAACACCGGGGAGCTGTTTTTT. It is translated as CASRPTSGNTGELFF.

This clonotype has more than one count but fewer than ten. The chain joins TRBV20-1 to TRBJ2-4, with a possible D match to TRBD1 (6 bases). V lost 2 bases to trimming and J lost 1 base, with 15 bases between them. The CDR3 spans 16 residues. Germline V gives CDR1 DFQATT, CDR2 SNEGSKA (reference sequence). DNA of the CDR3: TGCAGTGCTAGACCCACAGGGCTCAAGGCCAAAAACATTCAGTACTTC. Protein sequence: CSARPTGLKAKNIQYF.

This clonotype was found a few times. This is likely a read error, given that the CDR3 carries no conserved phenylalanine or tryptophan at its end. This sequence joins TRBV3-1 and TRBJ2-3; a possible D gene is TRBD2 (6 bases). Trimming took 6 bases from V and 1 from J, leaving 11 bases between them. This CDR3 region has 14 residues. Germline CDR1 LGHDT, CDR2 YNNKEL (reference sequence). CDR3 bases: TGTGCCAGCAGAGGTAGCGGAGGCACAGATACGCAGTATCTT. Translation gives CASRGSGGTDTQYL.

The J gene is TRBJ2-3, the V gene TRBV9, with D perhaps assigned TRBD1 or TRBD2 (5 bases each). V dropped 3 bases and J dropped 2 bases, with 13 bases sitting between them. Per germline, CDR1 SGDLS and CDR2 YYNGEE. The CDR3 is made up of 15 amino acids. The CDR3 bases are TGTGCCAGCAGCGCCGGGGACCCTCCCACAGATACGCAGTATTTT. This sequence encodes CASSAGDPPTDTQYF.

This clonotype has just a few counts. This CDR3 is CASNGDNQPQHF. CDR3 coding DNA: TGTGCCAGCAATGGAGACAATCAGCCCCAGCATTTT. The rearrangement links TRBV2 to TRBJ1-5, with D unresolved. Deletions cut 7 bases from V and 3 bases from J, with 7 bases between. Germline V gene data show CDR1 as SNHLY and CDR2 as FYNNEI. The CDR3 is 12 residues long.

This clonotype showed up just a few times. This chain links TRBV9 with TRBJ2-2; D is perhaps TRBD2 (6 bases). Germline V gene sequence: CDR1 SGDLS, CDR2 YYNGEE. Trimming removed 0 bases from V and 3 bases from J, with 18 bases in between. The CDR3 is 18 amino acids. CDR3 nucleotide sequence: TGTGCCAGCAGCGTAGGAATTTGGGGTGGAGGGGACACCGGGGAGCTGTTTTTT. Amino acid sequence: CASSVGIWGGGDTGELFF.

This clonotype has only a few counts. This chain uses TRBV29-1 with TRBJ1-1; the D is unclear. Trimming left V 3 bases short and J 1 base short, with 12 bases between. CDR1 is SQVTM, CDR2 ANQGSEA, per germline. CDR3 length: 14 amino acids. Here the CDR3 reads CSVERRLRNTEAFF. DNA of the CDR3: TGCAGCGTTGAGCGGCGGCTGCGGAACACTGAAGCTTTCTTT.

This clonotype has just a few counts. The gene calls are TRBV6-1 and TRBJ2-5; D may correspond to TRBD1 or TRBD2 (6 bases each). The CDR3 loop spans 16 amino acids. Germline assignment: CDR1 MNHNS and CDR2 SASEGT. Trimming stripped 6 bases from V and 4 bases from J, with 21 bases between. Here the CDR3 DNA reads TGTGCCAGCAGCCGAAGTAGAAGGGGGGAAGGAGAGACCCAGTACTTC. Encoded protein: CASSRSRRGEGETQYF.

The chain employs TRBV20-1 and TRBJ2-1; the match to TRBD2 covers 10 bases. Germline V gives CDR1 DFQATT, CDR2 SNEGSKA (reference sequence). The CDR3 covers 15 residues. The trim removed 0 bases at V and 8 bases at J, leaving 7 bases unmatched. CDR3 amino acids: CSAREASGSMYEQFF. CDR3 nucleotide sequence: TGCAGTGCTAGAGAGGCTAGCGGGAGTATGTATGAGCAGTTCTTC.